The TCR beta chain under discussion was sequenced for a study of T cell responses to AZD1222 COVID-19 vaccine. Findings of the study overall: Recipients of two AZD1222 doses showed rising Spike-specific TCR breadth and depth. Among the donors, most were white British and more were female, and clonal diversity was possibly underestimated. It was only a handful of AZD1222 recipients who were seropositive at baseline.

About this clone itself: Its antigen is undetermined.

Sequencing used immunoSEQ multiplex PCR; TCRdb keeps in-frame clones, though not all of them. The repertoire holds roughly 70,000 clones, with less than 85% as singletons. The CDR3 is 15 residues long. The V end was cut by 1 base, the J end by 2 bases, with 12 bases between. Germline V gene data show CDR1 as LGHDT and CDR2 as YNNKEL (reference sequence). The source was peripheral blood, collected on day 0 of MenACWY control vaccination. The chain is built from TRBV3-1 (or the pseudogene TRBV3-2) and TRBJ2-7; D remains ambiguous. The TCR comes from an adult in good health. CDR3 loop: CASSQGEPGTYEQYF. Written as DNA, the CDR3 is TGTGCCAGCAGCCAAGGGGAACCGGGTACCTACGAGCAGTACTTC.